The clone carrying this T cell receptor (beta chain) appeared many times. The entry originates in a study of T cells in Graves' hyperthyroidism and ophthalmopathy. CDR1 and CDR2 (germline): LGHDT, YNNKEL (reference sequence). The V gene lost 4 bases and the J gene lost 4 bases, with 9 bases spanning the gap. This CDR3 has 13 amino acids. Using RNA transcripts as the source, TCR beta CDR3 regions were amplified. The primer set for the first-round RT-PCR of the TCR CDR3 was HTBI. In TCRdb, the multiplex PCR reads were re-called with MiXCR into one record per CDR3 protein. The sample has about 600,000 distinct CDR3 sequences, 16% seen once.

The clonotype originates from a woman aged 40 to 55 with Graves' ophthalmopathy. Sequencing input: blood. The chain joins TRBV3-1 to TRBJ2-3; D not resolved. CDR3 nucleotides: TGTGCCAGCAGCCCCTCGTTTGCAGATACGCAGTATTTT. Its protein is CASSPSFADTQYF.